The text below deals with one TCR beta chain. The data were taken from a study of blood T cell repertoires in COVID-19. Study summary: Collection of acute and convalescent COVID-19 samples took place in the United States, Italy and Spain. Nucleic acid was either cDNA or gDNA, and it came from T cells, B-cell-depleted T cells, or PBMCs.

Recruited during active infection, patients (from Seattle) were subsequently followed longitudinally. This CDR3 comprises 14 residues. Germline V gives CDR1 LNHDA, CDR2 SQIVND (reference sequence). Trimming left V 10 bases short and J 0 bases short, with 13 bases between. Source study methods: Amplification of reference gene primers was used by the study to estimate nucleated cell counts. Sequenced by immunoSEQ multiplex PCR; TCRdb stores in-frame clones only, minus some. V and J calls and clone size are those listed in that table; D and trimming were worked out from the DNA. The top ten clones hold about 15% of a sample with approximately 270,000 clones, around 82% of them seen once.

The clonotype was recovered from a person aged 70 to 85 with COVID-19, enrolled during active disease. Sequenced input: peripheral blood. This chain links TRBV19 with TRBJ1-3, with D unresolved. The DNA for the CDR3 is TGTGCCACCCAGGCGGGATACTCTGGAAACACCATATATTTT. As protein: CATQAGYSGNTIYF.